The 29 T cell receptor beta chains presented below share a single source sample, sequenced in a study of T cell repertoires in cytomegalovirus infection. TCRdb passed the reads through MiXCR, listing each CDR3 protein once. There are around 190,000 distinct CDR3 sequences in the sample; approximately 15% occur only once, and about a quarter lies in the top ten. The sequencing sample was made of PBMCs. These receptors were collected from a human donor in good health (CMV status not recorded). Some clones in this sample may be carry-over from other donors' samples.

This clonotype was observed a handful of times. The V gene is TRBV15, the J gene TRBJ2-3; perhaps D is TRBD1 or TRBD2 (6 bases each). The CDR3 covers 18 residues. V dropped 6 bases and J dropped 1 base, with 23 bases sitting between them. Germline-derived CDR1 and CDR2 are LNHNV and YYDKDF (reference sequence). The CDR3, as DNA: TGTGCCACCAGGGGCGAGGGGGGCGCTTCCCTCGGCACAGATACGCAGTATTTT. It yields the protein CATRGEGGASLGTDTQYF. Using reference TRBV15 and TRBJ2-3 for the parts outside the CDR3, the full variable domain is DAMVIQNPRYQVTQFGKPVTLSCSQTLNHNVMYWYQQKSSQAPKLLFHYYDKDFNNEADTPDNFQSRRPNTSFCFLDIRSPGLGDTAMYLCATRGEGGASLGTDTQYFGPGTRLTVL.

This clonotype has ten or more counts. V and J are TRBV20-1 and TRBJ1-1, with D uncertain. Trimming took 0 bases from V and 5 from J, leaving 7 bases between them. Per germline, CDR1 DFQATT and CDR2 SNEGSKA (reference sequence). The CDR3 consists of 12 residues. CDR3 nucleotide sequence: TGCAGTGCTAGAGATCGGGGTACTGAAGCTTTCTTT. Translation gives CSARDRGTEAFF.

This clonotype was observed many times. The chain employs TRBV7-8 and TRBJ1-4; unclear D gene. Trimming cost V 2 bases and J 7 bases, with 14 bases left between them. CDR1 is SGHVS and CDR2 is FQNEAQ in the germline V gene. The CDR3 has 15 amino acids. CDR3 sequence reads: CASSLNPHGSEKLFF. The CDR3, as DNA: TGTGCCAGCAGCTTAAACCCGCATGGGAGTGAAAAACTGTTTTTT.

This clonotype was recorded at least ten times. V gene TRBV2 combines with J gene TRBJ1-5; D is unresolved. Germline V gene data show CDR1 as SNHLY and CDR2 as FYNNEI. This CDR3 is 13 amino acids long. V gave up 7 bases and J gave up 0 bases, with 7 bases separating them. CDR3 DNA: TGTGCCAGCACTAAGAATAGCAATCAGCCCCAGCATTTT. This codes for CASTKNSNQPQHF.

This clonotype was seen ten or more times. This chain links TRBV7-2 with TRBJ1-5; D gene ambiguous. CDR1 is SGHTA and CDR2 is FQGNSA in the germline V gene. Trimming stripped 1 base from V and 2 bases from J, with 6 bases between. The CDR3 runs 14 residues. The CDR3 loop is CASSLGTGNQPQHF. The CDR3 DNA reads TGTGCCAGCAGCTTAGGGACGGGCAATCAGCCCCAGCATTTT.

Only a few counts were recorded for this clonotype. The chain couples TRBV27 to TRBJ2-3; D remains ambiguous. The V gene lost 3 bases and the J gene lost 3 bases, with 7 bases spanning the gap. In germline, CDR1 is MNHEY, CDR2 SMNVEV (reference sequence). CDR3 length equals 13 residues. CDR3 region: CASSFLITDTQYF. CDR3 bases: TGTGCCAGCAGTTTCTTAATAACAGATACGCAGTATTTT.

This clonotype was detected only a few times. The rearrangement uses TRBV7-3 and TRBJ1-1; 10 positions agree with TRBD1. CDR1 is SGHTA, CDR2 FQGTGA, per germline. This CDR3 has 15 residues. Trimming took 5 bases from V and 6 from J; bases not matched to a gene: 9. The CDR3 DNA follows: TGTGCCAGCAGCGTCTCCGGGACAGGGGAGCCTGAAGCTTTCTTT. This encodes CASSVSGTGEPEAFF.

This clonotype was observed a few times. The genes are TRBV28 and TRBJ2-3, with 9 bases lining up with TRBD1. With V trimmed by 5 bases and J by 13 bases, 13 bases remained unmatched. The V gene's germline CDR1 is MDHEN and CDR2 SYDVKM. CDR3 length equals 14 residues. CDR3 in amino acids: CASSQPGQGSTKYF. CDR3 nucleotide sequence: TGTGCCAGCAGTCAACCGGGACAGGGAAGCACAAAGTATTTT.

This clonotype came up many times. V gene TRBV7-3 combines with J gene TRBJ1-3; D not certain. The CDR3 totals 14 residues. V was trimmed by 5 bases and J by 4 bases, leaving 12 bases between them. CDR1 is SGHTA and CDR2 is FQGTGA in the germline V gene. CDR3 region: CASSQDPAGNTIYF. In DNA, the CDR3 is TGTGCCAGCAGCCAGGACCCGGCAGGAAACACCATATATTTT. The entire variable domain, with the rest obtained from reference TRBV7-3 and TRBJ1-3, is as follows: GAGVSQTPSNKVTEKGKYVELRCDPISGHTALYWYRQSLGQGPEFLIYFQGTGAADDSGLPNDRFFAVRPEGSVSTLKIQRTERGDSAVYLCASSQDPAGNTIYFGEGSWLTVV.

This clonotype was detected ten times or more. The chain has TRBV7-8 and TRBJ1-3, with D maybe TRBD1 (5 bases). Germline lookup yields CDR1 SGHVS and CDR2 FQNEAQ. CDR3 length: 19 amino acids. V was cut by 4 bases and J by 0 bases, with 22 bases left in between. CDR3 sequence reads: CASSSRIRPGPTSGNTIYF. The DNA for the CDR3 is TGTGCCAGCAGCTCCCGTATACGACCGGGACCCACCTCTGGAAACACCATATATTTT.

This clonotype showed up just a few times. The J gene is TRBJ2-1, the V gene TRBV7-2; 8 nucleotides agree with TRBD1. This CDR3 is built from 15 residues. CDR1 is SGHTA, CDR2 FQGNSA, per germline. The V gene end was trimmed by 4 bases and the J gene end by 7 bases; junction bases not matched to a gene: 9. This CDR3 is CASSSGRQGLNEQFF. The CDR3 nucleotides read TGTGCCAGCAGCTCCGGGAGACAGGGGTTGAATGAGCAGTTCTTC.

Concerning this clonotype: The junction departs from germline at one end; a sequencing error may be responsible. The chain has TRBV12-3 or TRBV12-4 and TRBJ2-7; D uncertain. The CDR3 totals 12 residues. CDR3 coding DNA: TGTGTCAGCAGTTTTGGGGTTGGCGAGCAGTACTTC. Residues: CVSSFGVGEQYF.

This clonotype was seen ten or more times. V gene TRBV7-9 combines with J gene TRBJ1-1; D is undetermined. V lost 8 bases and J 1 base, leaving 11 bases between the germline ends. CDR1 SEHNR and CDR2 FQNEAQ come from the germline V gene (reference sequence). The length of the CDR3 is 13 residues. The CDR3 region is CASGARENTEAFF. CDR3 nucleotides: TGTGCCAGCGGTGCTAGGGAGAACACTGAAGCTTTCTTT.

The chain combines TRBV11-2 with TRBJ1-3; D is unclear. The V gene's germline CDR1 is SGHAT and CDR2 FQNNGV. The CDR3 spans 15 residues. V was clipped by 0 bases and J by 0 bases, with 6 bases between them. CDR3 region: CASSLESRSGNTIYF. CDR3 in DNA: TGTGCCAGCAGCTTAGAGTCCCGCTCTGGAAACACCATATATTTT.

In its sample, this clonotype was seen many times. The gene calls are TRBV28 and TRBJ2-3; D might be TRBD2 (5 bases). V was shortened by 5 bases and J by 13 bases, with 19 bases between the two germline ends. The CDR3 runs to 13 residues. Germline-derived CDR1 and CDR2 are MDHEN and SYDVKM. The CDR3 DNA follows: TGTGCCAGCAGTCCGCCACTAGTCGCTTCAGAGTATTTT. This translates into CASSPPLVASEYF. Complete variable domain (other parts from reference TRBV28 and TRBJ2-3): DVKVTQSSRYLVKRTGEKVFLECVQDMDHENMFWYRQDPGLGLRLIYFSYDVKMKEKGDIPEGYSVSREKKERFSLILESASTNQTSMYLCASSPPLVASEYFGPGTRLTVL.

This clonotype was observed at least ten times. J is TRBJ2-3 and V is TRBV7-2; D gene ambiguous. CDR3 length: 14 residues. Trimming removed 5 bases from V and 6 bases from J, with 15 bases in between. Germline-derived CDR1 and CDR2 are SGHTA and FQGNSA. The CDR3 spells CASSNRQSRDTQYF. The CDR3, as DNA: TGTGCCAGCAGCAATCGACAATCCAGGGATACGCAGTATTTT. Full variable domain (remainder filled in from reference TRBV7-2 and TRBJ2-3): GAGVSQSPSNKVTEKGKDVELRCDPISGHTALYWYRQSLGQGLEFLIYFQGNSAPDKSGLPSDRFSAERTGGSVSTLTIQRTQQEDSAVYLCASSNRQSRDTQYFGPGTRLTVL.

This chain links TRBV28 with TRBJ2-7, with 7 positions matching TRBD1. J gave up 1 base and V 7 bases, and 10 bases lay outside the gene matches. There are 15 residues in the CDR3. Germline V gene data show CDR1 as MDHEN and CDR2 as SYDVKM. The CDR3 nucleotides read TGTGCCAGCAACGTGGTGAGGGGGCTTTCCTACGAGCAGTACTTC. Its protein is CASNVVRGLSYEQYF.

This clonotype appeared many times. The chain carries TRBV7-9 and TRBJ1-6; 9 bases are a match to TRBD1. The CDR3 extends over 19 amino acids. Trimming cost V 2 bases and J 8 bases; bases outside gene matches: 16. Germline loops: CDR1 SEHNR, CDR2 FQNEAQ (reference sequence). In DNA, the CDR3 is TGTGCCAGCAGCTTACCCGGGGACAGGGTATCGGTATGGGATTCACCCCTCCACTTT. Its protein product is CASSLPGDRVSVWDSPLHF.

The rearrangement uses TRBV11-2 and TRBJ2-2, with unresolved D. The CDR3 runs to 15 residues. Germline V lookup: CDR1 SGHAT, CDR2 FQNNGV. V lost 5 bases, J lost 5 bases, and 15 bases lay in between. The CDR3 loop reads CASSPPAWVTGELFF. The CDR3 nucleotides read TGTGCCAGCAGCCCCCCGGCGTGGGTAACCGGGGAGCTGTTTTTT. The full variable domain, its missing parts supplied by reference TRBV11-2 and TRBJ2-2, is EAGVAQSPRYKIIEKRQSVAFWCNPISGHATLYWYQQILGQGPKLLIQFQNNGVVDDSQLPKDRFSAERLKGVDSTLKIQPAKLEDSAVYLCASSPPAWVTGELFFGEGSRLTVL.

This clonotype has ten or more counts. V and J are TRBV28 and TRBJ2-3; the D is unclear. The CDR3 is 12 residues long. Germline V gene lookup returns CDR1 MDHEN and CDR2 SYDVKM. Trimming removed 7 bases from V and 2 bases from J, with 7 bases in between. The CDR3 DNA reads as TGTGCCAGCACCACCTTCACAGATACGCAGTATTTT. It encodes CASTTFTDTQYF.

This clonotype has a count of ten or more. The chain carries TRBV28 and TRBJ1-5, with D tentatively TRBD1 (5 bases). The CDR3 runs 17 residues. The germline CDR1 and CDR2 sequences are MDHEN and SYDVKM. The V and J ends lost 6 bases and 1 base respectively, with 19 bases between them. In DNA form, the CDR3 reads TGTGCCAGCAGCTCTCAAGGACAAATTAAGAGCAATCAGCCCCAGCATTTT. This gives the protein CASSSQGQIKSNQPQHF.

This clonotype was recorded at least ten times. The CDR3 bases are TGTGCCAGCCGGAAGGGGGCCGGCGGGGCGTCCTATAATTCACCCCTCCACTTT. This translates into CASRKGAGGASYNSPLHF. This chain uses TRBV12-3 or TRBV12-4 with TRBJ1-6; 7 bases map to TRBD1. V shed 8 bases, J shed 1 base, and the junction held 14 bases outside the gene matches. The CDR3 is made up of 18 amino acids.

In this sample, this clonotype turned up many times. This chain connects TRBV7-2 to TRBJ2-1; no reliable D call. Germline V CDR1 and CDR2: SGHTA, FQGNSA. V lost 0 bases, J lost 6 bases, and 6 bases lay in between. This CDR3 contains 13 residues. The CDR3 DNA reads as TGTGCCAGCAGCTTAGCTCAGGCCAATGAGCAGTTCTTC. Encoded protein: CASSLAQANEQFF.

This clonotype appeared many times. V usage is TRBV5-1 and J usage is TRBJ2-2, with D possibly being TRBD2 (5 bases). The germline V gene encodes CDR1 SGHRS and CDR2 YFSETQ. The CDR3 is 14 amino acids. Between the trimmed V and J ends, which lost 0 bases and 5 bases, there was a span of 8 bases. For the CDR3, the DNA is TGCGCCAGCAGCTTGGCGACTAAAACCGGGGAGCTGTTTTTT. It encodes CASSLATKTGELFF. Combining the CDR3 with reference TRBV5-1 and TRBJ2-2 gives the whole variable domain KAGVTQTPRYLIKTRGQQVTLSCSPISGHRSVSWYQQTPGQGLQFLFEYFSETQRNKGNFPGRFSGRQFSNSRSEMNVSTLELGDSALYLCASSLATKTGELFFGEGSRLTVL.

Many counts were recorded for this clonotype. The J gene is TRBJ2-2, the V gene TRBV7-8; 8 bases align to TRBD2. V gave up 5 bases and J gave up 4 bases; unmatched junction bases: 6. The CDR3 totals 15 residues. Germline V CDR1 and CDR2: SGHVS, FQNEAQ. The CDR3: CASSRSGGGTGELFF. In DNA, the CDR3 is TGTGCCAGCAGCCGTTCGGGGGGGGGCACCGGGGAGCTGTTTTTT.

In its sample, this clonotype was seen a few times. The chain's CDR3 is CASTSMTGVYGYTF. Here the CDR3 DNA reads TGTGCCAGCACCTCCATGACAGGGGTCTATGGCTACACCTTC. This chain uses TRBV11-3 with TRBJ1-2; 8 bases fit TRBD1. V was clipped by 7 bases and J by 4 bases; unmatched bases: 8. The CDR3 is 14 residues long. Germline CDR1 is SGHNT and CDR2 is YENEEA.

This clonotype has at least ten counts. The rearrangement joins TRBV28 to TRBJ2-7, with 9 bases matching TRBD2. This CDR3 comprises 15 residues. In germline, CDR1 is MDHEN, CDR2 SYDVKM. Trimming removed 5 bases from V and 2 bases from J; junction bases left unmatched: 7. CDR3 in amino acids: CASSPETSGTYEQYF. CDR3 nucleotides: TGTGCCAGCAGTCCTGAGACTAGCGGCACCTACGAGCAGTACTTC.

In this sample, this clonotype turned up a few times. For the CDR3, the DNA is TGTGCCAGCAGCTCACCCCTTGAAGCTTTCTTT. Its translation: CASSSPLEAFF. The V and J genes are TRBV7-9 and TRBJ1-1; unclear D gene. The V end lost 4 bases, the J end lost 7 bases, and 7 bases lay between the germline ends. Germline assignment: CDR1 SEHNR and CDR2 FQNEAQ (reference sequence). The CDR3 has 11 residues.

This clonotype appeared a few times. The chain carries TRBV5-6 and TRBJ2-1; 10 nucleotides match TRBD2. Looked up from germline, CDR1 is SGHDT and CDR2 is YYEEEE. The CDR3 loop spans 16 amino acids. The V gene end was trimmed by 0 bases and the J gene end by 4 bases; junction bases not matched to a gene: 4. CDR3 sequence: CASSLALAGDYNEQFF. The CDR3 nucleotides read TGTGCCAGCAGCTTGGCCCTAGCGGGAGATTACAATGAGCAGTTCTTC. Combining the CDR3 with reference TRBV5-6 and TRBJ2-1 gives the whole variable domain DAGVTQSPTHLIKTRGQQVTLRCSPKSGHDTVSWYQQALGQGPQFIFQYYEEEERQRGNFPDRFSGHQFPNYSSELNVNALLLGDSALYLCASSLALAGDYNEQFFGPGTRLTVL.